These T cell receptor beta chains were read from a single sample in a study of CD8 T cells in Susac syndrome. Each CDR3 protein gets one entry after TCRdb re-called the immunoSEQ multiplex PCR reads with MiXCR. The sample consists of under 95,000 distinct CDR3 sequences, 95% of them appearing once. The specimen sequenced was CD8+ T cells from PBMCs. These receptors were taken from a human donor with Susac syndrome. Each CDR3 is given with its conserved first and last residue. The D gene is left open where the match is weak. Not every row has a clone size; where given, it reads once, few, many or a size class.

V: TRBV15; J: TRBJ1-2; size: .; D: .; CDR3: CATSRQWSYGYTF; DNA: TGTGCCACCAGCCGACAGTGGAGCTATGGCTACACCTTC
V: TRBV29-1; J: TRBJ2-3; size: .; D: .; CDR3: CSVEWENTDTQYF; DNA: TGCAGCGTTGAATGGGAAAACACAGATACGCAGTATTTT
V: TRBV6-5; J: TRBJ2-2; size: .; D: .; CDR3: CASSTRGTGELFF; DNA: TGTGCCAGCAGTACTCGTGGCACCGGGGAGCTGTTTTTT
V: TRBV9; J: TRBJ2-5; size: .; D: .; CDR3: CASSVADSEPETQYF; DNA: TGTGCCAGCAGCGTAGCCGACAGCGAACCAGAGACCCAGTACTTC
V: TRBV29-1; J: TRBJ2-7; size: .; D: TRBD1; CDR3: CSVTGTGEYEQYF; DNA: TGCAGCGTTACCGGGACAGGGGAGTACGAGCAGTACTTC
V: TRBV2; J: TRBJ2-7; size: .; D: .; CDR3: CASSDLSSSYEQYF; DNA: TGTGCCAGCAGTGACCTGTCTAGCTCCTACGAGCAGTACTTC
V: TRBV7-9; J: TRBJ1-4; size: .; D: TRBD1; CDR3: CASSAQGGLTNEKLFF; DNA: TGTGCCAGCAGCGCCCAGGGGGGGCTAACTAATGAAAAACTGTTTTTT
V: TRBV14; J: TRBJ1-3; size: .; D: .; CDR3: CASSQGDHLYF; DNA: TGTGCCAGCAGCCAGGGGGACCATCTGTATTTT
V: TRBV28; J: TRBJ2-2; size: .; D: TRBD1; CDR3: CASTLTGGANTGELFF; DNA: TGTGCCAGCACTCTTACAGGGGGCGCCAACACCGGGGAGCTGTTTTTT
V: TRBV4-2; J: TRBJ2-7; size: .; D: .; CDR3: CASSQAPKRFSYEQYF; DNA: TGTGCCAGCAGCCAAGCACCGAAGCGGTTCTCCTACGAGCAGTACTTC
V: TRBV7-2; J: TRBJ2-1; size: .; D: TRBD2; CDR3: CASRLTSGSYNEQFF; DNA: TGTGCCAGCAGGCTTACTAGCGGGAGTTACAATGAGCAGTTCTTC
V: TRBV25-1; J: TRBJ2-7; size: .; D: .; CDR3: CASSGTRDAYEQYF; DNA: TGTGCCAGCAGTGGTACTAGGGATGCCTACGAGCAGTACTTC
V: TRBV7-9; J: TRBJ1-1; size: .; D: .; CDR3: CASSPGLRAEAFF; DNA: TGTGCCAGCAGCCCAGGGTTGAGGGCTGAAGCTTTCTTT
V: TRBV5-6; J: TRBJ2-7; size: .; D: TRBD2; CDR3: CASSLFAGTSNDF; DNA: TGTGCCAGCAGCTTGTTCGCCGGGACTAGCAACGACTTC
V: TRBV10-3; J: TRBJ1-1; size: .; D: .; CDR3: CAISEGGAGTEAFF; DNA: TGTGCCATCAGTGAGGGGGGTGCGGGGACTGAAGCTTTCTTT
V: TRBV13; J: TRBJ2-6; size: once; D: .; CDR3: CASSLWGAHSGANVLTF; DNA: TGTGCCAGCAGCTTATGGGGGGCCCACTCTGGGGCCAACGTCCTGACTTTC
V: TRBV3-1; J: TRBJ1-1; size: .; D: TRBD1; CDR3: CASSQDEGAEAFF; DNA: TGTGCCAGCAGCCAAGATGAGGGGGCAGAAGCTTTCTTT
V: TRBV28; J: TRBJ2-7; size: .; D: TRBD1; CDR3: CASSTTGASQYF; DNA: TGTGCCAGCAGTACGACAGGGGCCTCGCAGTACTTC
V: TRBV5-1; J: TRBJ1-2; size: .; D: TRBD1; CDR3: CASSPGTGDAYGYTF; DNA: TGCGCCAGCAGCCCGGGGACAGGGGATGCCTATGGCTACACCTTC
V: TRBV5-1; J: TRBJ1-1; size: .; D: .; CDR3: CASSRGDDTEAFF; DNA: TGCGCCAGCAGTAGGGGCGACGACACTGAAGCTTTCTTT
V: TRBV20-1; J: TRBJ2-1; size: once; D: .; CDR3: CSAKRGGLAAYNEQFF; DNA: TGCAGTGCCAAAAGGGGGGGTCTAGCGGCCTACAATGAGCAGTTCTTC
V: TRBV5-1; J: TRBJ1-5; size: .; D: .; CDR3: CAIRGKSQPQHF; DNA: TGCGCCATTCGGGGGAAGTCGCAGCCCCAGCATTTT
V: TRBV7-9; J: TRBJ2-7; size: .; D: TRBD1; CDR3: CASSPGQGSSEQYF; DNA: TGTGCCAGCAGCCCGGGACAGGGGTCCTCCGAGCAGTACTTC
V: TRBV6-5; J: TRBJ1-2; size: .; D: TRBD1; CDR3: CASSWAGGSGYTF; DNA: TGTGCCAGCAGTTGGGCAGGGGGCTCTGGCTACACCTTC
V: TRBV7-6; J: TRBJ2-1; size: .; D: .; CDR3: CASSLSWQGPNEQFF; DNA: TGTGCCAGCAGCTTATCTTGGCAGGGGCCCAATGAGCAGTTCTTC
V: TRBV29-1; J: TRBJ2-7; size: .; D: .; CDR3: CSAGGVESYEQYF; DNA: TGCAGCGCCGGTGGGGTCGAATCCTACGAGCAGTACTTC
V: TRBV7-9; J: TRBJ1-2; size: .; D: TRBD1; CDR3: CASSPRGRGSNYGYTF; DNA: TGTGCCAGCAGCCCCCGGGGCAGGGGGTCTAACTATGGCTACACCTTC
V: TRBV12-5; J: TRBJ1-5; size: .; D: .; CDR3: CASGHDSNQPQHF; DNA: TGTGCTAGTGGACACGATAGCAATCAGCCCCAGCATTTT
V: TRBV15; J: TRBJ2-5; size: .; D: .; CDR3: CATSRVAERETQYF; DNA: TGTGCCACCAGCAGAGTAGCGGAGCGGGAGACCCAGTACTTC
V: TRBV3-1; J: TRBJ2-1; size: .; D: .; CDR3: CASSQDLQGIGHEQFF; DNA: TGTGCCAGCAGCCAAGATCTCCAGGGGATAGGCCATGAGCAGTTCTTC
V: TRBV6-4; J: TRBJ2-1; size: .; D: .; CDR3: CASSDLGGSYNEQFF; DNA: TGTGCCAGCAGTGACTTGGGGGGTTCCTACAATGAGCAGTTCTTC
V: TRBV5-6; J: TRBJ1-5; size: .; D: .; CDR3: CASSSDPPTYRNQPQHF; DNA: TGTGCCAGCAGCTCCGATCCCCCGACATACCGCAATCAGCCCCAGCATTTT
V: TRBV5-1; J: TRBJ2-7; size: once; D: .; CDR3: CASSLARGRYYEQYF; DNA: TGCGCCAGCAGCTTGGCCCGGGGCAGATACTACGAGCAGTACTTC
V: TRBV24-1; J: TRBJ2-1; size: .; D: .; CDR3: CATSDLHSGEYNEQFF; DNA: TGTGCCACCAGTGATTTGCACTCCGGAGAGTACAATGAGCAGTTCTTC
V: TRBV2; J: TRBJ2-1; size: .; D: TRBD2; CDR3: CASSEVAGVYNEQFF; DNA: TGTGCCAGCAGTGAAGTAGCGGGAGTCTACAATGAGCAGTTCTTC
V: TRBV6-2/TRBV6-3; J: TRBJ2-5; size: .; D: TRBD1; CDR3: CASSYSSGGSETQYF; DNA: TGTGCCAGCAGTTACTCATCAGGGGGCAGTGAGACCCAGTACTTC
V: TRBV7-6; J: TRBJ2-7; size: .; D: TRBD2; CDR3: CASSLAASGEYEQYF; DNA: TGTGCCAGCAGCTTAGCGGCTAGCGGGGAATACGAGCAGTACTTC
V: TRBV7-8; J: TRBJ1-2; size: .; D: TRBD1; CDR3: CASSLGLHDRGPTNYGYTF; DNA: TGTGCCAGCAGCTTAGGGCTTCACGACAGGGGACCTACAAACTATGGCTACACCTTC
V: TRBV20-1; J: TRBJ1-1; size: .; D: TRBD1; CDR3: CSAIKRQGDTEAFF; DNA: TGCAGTGCTATCAAAAGACAGGGTGACACTGAAGCTTTCTTT
V: TRBV29-1; J: TRBJ2-7; size: .; D: TRBD2; CDR3: CSVEGGDRYEQYF; DNA: TGCAGCGTTGAGGGGGGGGACCGCTACGAGCAGTACTTC